This TCR beta chain appears in the sequencing data of a study of CD4+ T cells in melanoma. Generated by immunoSEQ multiplex PCR, the TCRdb table keeps only in-frame clones and is missing some. The profile shows some 14,000 clones, roughly 66% of them singletons. Per the germline V gene, CDR1 is SGHAT and CDR2 is FQNNGV. Trimming removed 5 bases from V and 1 base from J, with 15 bases in between. The CDR3 loop spans 17 amino acids. What was sequenced was cells from a culture (not recorded whether cultured in vitro). The rearrangement links TRBV11-2 to TRBJ2-6; D call uncertain. This sequence was found in a human donor with melanoma. Written as DNA, the CDR3 is TGTGCCAGCAGCCCAGTTAGTAGGCCATCTGGGGCCAACGTCCTGACTTTC. Protein: CASSPVSRPSGANVLTF.